These 5 T cell receptor beta chains originate from one sample sequenced in a study of PD-L1 blockade in urothelial cancer. Assay used: immunoSEQ multiplex PCR; TCRdb lists only in-frame clones, some missing. This table has around 130,000 clones, roughly 80% appearing once. The time point: pretreatment peripheral blood. Sequences were derived from PBMCs, sampled around atezolizumab (anti-PD-L1) treatment. All receptors come from a man aged 50-59 years with urothelial cancer.

This chain joins TRBV19 and TRBJ1-5, with D hard to call. The V and J ends lost 4 bases and 0 bases respectively, with 13 bases between them. There are 16 residues in the CDR3. Germline lookup yields CDR1 LNHDA and CDR2 SQIVND (reference sequence). The CDR3 protein is CASSTVTYSSNQPQHF. The CDR3 nucleotides read TGTGCCAGTAGTACCGTTACCTATTCTAGCAATCAGCCCCAGCATTTT. Full variable domain (remainder filled in from reference TRBV19 and TRBJ1-5): DGGITQSPKYLFRKEGQNVTLSCEQNLNHDAMYWYRQDPGQGLRLIYYSQIVNDFQKGDIAEGYSVSREKKESFPLTVTSAQKNPTAFYLCASSTVTYSSNQPQHFGDGTRLSIL.

The J gene is TRBJ2-3, the V gene TRBV5-6, with TRBD2 matching 12 bases. The CDR3 spans 16 residues. Trimming at V came to 2 bases and at J to 3 bases, leaving 4 bases not matched to a gene. The germline V gene encodes CDR1 SGHDT and CDR2 YYEEEE. The CDR3 DNA follows: TGTGCCAGCAGCTTTTGGACTAGCGGGATGACAGATACGCAGTATTTT. Protein: CASSFWTSGMTDTQYF.

The rearrangement uses TRBV21-1 and TRBJ1-1. TRBV21-1 is a known pseudogene. This CDR3 comprises 14 residues. The CDR3 loop is CASSNVSGVTEAFF. In DNA, the CDR3 is TGTGCCAGCAGCAACGTAAGCGGGGTCACTGAAGCTTTCTTT.

The chain links TRBV18 to TRBJ2-5; D call uncertain. V lost 1 base, J lost 4 bases, and 7 bases lay in between. The CDR3 runs to 13 residues. Looked up from germline, CDR1 is KGHSH and CDR2 is LQKENI. CDR3 region: CASSPLSGETQYF. DNA of the CDR3: TGTGCCAGCTCACCACTCTCCGGAGAGACCCAGTACTTC.

This chain joins TRBV27 and TRBJ1-4; D is ambiguous. There are 15 residues in the CDR3. V lost 9 bases to trimming and J lost 1 base, with 15 bases between them. Germline values: CDR1 MNHEY, CDR2 SMNVEV (reference sequence). Here the CDR3 DNA reads TGTGCCAGACAAATAGGACTCCAAACTAATGAAAAACTGTTTTTT. Translated: CARQIGLQTNEKLFF.